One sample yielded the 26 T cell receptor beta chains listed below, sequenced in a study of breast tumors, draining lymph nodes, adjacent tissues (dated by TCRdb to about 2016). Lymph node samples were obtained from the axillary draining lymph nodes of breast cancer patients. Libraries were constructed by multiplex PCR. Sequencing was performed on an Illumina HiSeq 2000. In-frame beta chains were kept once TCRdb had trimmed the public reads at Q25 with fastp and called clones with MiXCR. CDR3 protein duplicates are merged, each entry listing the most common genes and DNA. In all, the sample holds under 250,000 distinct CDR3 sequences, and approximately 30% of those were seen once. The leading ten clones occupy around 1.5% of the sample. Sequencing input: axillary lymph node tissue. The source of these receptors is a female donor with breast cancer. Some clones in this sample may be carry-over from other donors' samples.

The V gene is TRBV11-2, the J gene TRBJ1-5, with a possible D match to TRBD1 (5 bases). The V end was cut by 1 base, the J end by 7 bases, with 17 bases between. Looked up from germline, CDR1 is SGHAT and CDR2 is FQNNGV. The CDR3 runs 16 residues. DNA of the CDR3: TGTGCCAGCAGCTTAGCTACCGGGACTGGGGTGCAGCCCCAGCATTTT. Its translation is CASSLATGTGVQPQHF.

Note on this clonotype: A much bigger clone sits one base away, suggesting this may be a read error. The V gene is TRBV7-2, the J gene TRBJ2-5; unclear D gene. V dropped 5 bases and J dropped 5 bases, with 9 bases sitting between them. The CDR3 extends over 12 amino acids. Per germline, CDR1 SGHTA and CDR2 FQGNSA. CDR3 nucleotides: TGTGCCAGCAGCCACACTGAGGAGACCCAGTACTTC. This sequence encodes CASSHTEETQYF. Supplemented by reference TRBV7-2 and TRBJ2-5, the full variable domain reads GAGVSQSPSNKVTEKGKDVELRCDPISGHTALYWYRQSLGQGLEFLIYFQGNSAPDKSGLPSDRFSAERTGGSVSTLTIQRTQQEDSAVYLCASSHTEETQYFGPGTRLLVL.

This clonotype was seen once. The CDR3 protein is CASIRDRQYGYTF. CDR3 coding DNA: TGTGCCAGCATCCGGGACAGGCAGTATGGCTACACCTTC. The J gene is TRBJ1-2, the V gene TRBV2; 8 positions match TRBD1. The V gene's germline CDR1 is SNHLY and CDR2 FYNNEI. The length of the CDR3 is 13 residues. The trim removed 7 bases at V and 5 bases at J, leaving 6 bases unmatched. The full variable domain, in which reference TRBV2 and TRBJ1-2 provide the parts outside the CDR3, is EPEVTQTPSHQVTQMGQEVILRCVPISNHLYFYWYRQILGQKVEFLVSFYNNEISEKSEIFDDQFSVERPDGSNFTLKIRSTKLEDSAMYFCASIRDRQYGYTFGSGTRLTVV.

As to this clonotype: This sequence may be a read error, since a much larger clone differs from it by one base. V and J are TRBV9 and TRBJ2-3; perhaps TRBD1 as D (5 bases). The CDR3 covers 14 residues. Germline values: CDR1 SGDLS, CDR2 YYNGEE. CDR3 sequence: CAGSVEAGLDTQYF. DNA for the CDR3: TGTGCCGGCAGCGTAGAGGCAGGGCTAGATACGCAGTATTTT.

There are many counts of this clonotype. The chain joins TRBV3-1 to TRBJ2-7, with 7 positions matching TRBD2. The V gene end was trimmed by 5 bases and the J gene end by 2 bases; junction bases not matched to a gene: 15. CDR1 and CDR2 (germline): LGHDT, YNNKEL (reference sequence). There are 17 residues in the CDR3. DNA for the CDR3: TGTGCCAGCAGCAAACCCCCGACTAGCCGAGGGACCTACGAGCAGTACTTC. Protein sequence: CASSKPPTSRGTYEQYF.

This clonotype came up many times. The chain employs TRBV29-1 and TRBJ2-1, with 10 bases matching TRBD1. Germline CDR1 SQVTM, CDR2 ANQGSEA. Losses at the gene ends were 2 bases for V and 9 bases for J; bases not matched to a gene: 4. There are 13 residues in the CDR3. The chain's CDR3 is CSVESDRGREQFF. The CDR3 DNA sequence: TGCAGCGTTGAATCAGACAGGGGGCGTGAGCAGTTCTTC.

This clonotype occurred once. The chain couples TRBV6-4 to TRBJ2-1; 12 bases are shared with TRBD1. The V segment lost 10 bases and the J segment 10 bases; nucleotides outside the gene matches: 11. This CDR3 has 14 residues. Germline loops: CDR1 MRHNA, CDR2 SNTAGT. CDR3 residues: CATTPGTGGMEQFF. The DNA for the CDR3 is TGTGCCACTACACCTGGGACAGGGGGCATGGAGCAGTTCTTC.

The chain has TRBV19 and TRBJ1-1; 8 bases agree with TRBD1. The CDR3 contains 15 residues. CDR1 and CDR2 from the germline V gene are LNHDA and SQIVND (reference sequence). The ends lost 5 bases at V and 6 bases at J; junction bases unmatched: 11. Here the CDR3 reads CASSPYTTGDAEAFF. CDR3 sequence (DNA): TGTGCCAGTAGTCCCTACACGACAGGGGACGCTGAAGCTTTCTTT.

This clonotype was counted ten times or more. The CDR3 nucleotides are TGTGCCAGCAGCGTATTGTACGGAGGAAGCTCCTACAATGAGCAGTTCTTC. This sequence encodes CASSVLYGGSSYNEQFF. This chain joins TRBV9 and TRBJ2-1, with D possibly TRBD2 on 5 matching bases. The CDR3 length is 17 residues. Germline CDR1 and CDR2: SGDLS and YYNGEE. V shed 1 base and J shed 0 bases, with 14 bases lying between them.

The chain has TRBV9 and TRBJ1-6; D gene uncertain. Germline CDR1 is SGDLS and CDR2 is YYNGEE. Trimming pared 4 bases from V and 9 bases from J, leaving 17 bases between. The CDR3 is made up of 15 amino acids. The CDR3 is CASSRRGQISSPLHF. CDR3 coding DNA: TGTGCCAGCAGCCGTAGAGGGCAGATTTCTTCACCCCTCCACTTT.

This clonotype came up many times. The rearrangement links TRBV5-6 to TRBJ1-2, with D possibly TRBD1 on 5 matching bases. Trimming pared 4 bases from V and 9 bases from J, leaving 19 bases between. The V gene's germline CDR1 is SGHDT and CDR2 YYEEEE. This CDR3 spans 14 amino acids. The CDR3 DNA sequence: TGTGCCAGCAGCCTAATAACACTCAGGGCTCGCTACACCTTC. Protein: CASSLITLRARYTF.

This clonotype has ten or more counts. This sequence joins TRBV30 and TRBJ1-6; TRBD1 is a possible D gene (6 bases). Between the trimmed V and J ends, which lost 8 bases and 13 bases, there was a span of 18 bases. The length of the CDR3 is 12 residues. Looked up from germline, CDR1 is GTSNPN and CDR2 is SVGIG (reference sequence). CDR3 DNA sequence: TGTGCCGGAAACCGGGGGCAGGCGCCCCTCCACTTT. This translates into CAGNRGQAPLHF.

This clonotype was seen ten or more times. CDR3: CASSDAGYPGELFF. DNA of the CDR3: TGTGCCAGCAGCGACGCAGGGTATCCCGGGGAGCTGTTTTTT. The gene calls are TRBV9 and TRBJ2-2, with D perhaps TRBD1 (5 bases). The CDR3 is 14 residues long. Germline V gene data show CDR1 as SGDLS and CDR2 as YYNGEE. V lost 3 bases and J 6 bases, leaving 12 bases between the germline ends.

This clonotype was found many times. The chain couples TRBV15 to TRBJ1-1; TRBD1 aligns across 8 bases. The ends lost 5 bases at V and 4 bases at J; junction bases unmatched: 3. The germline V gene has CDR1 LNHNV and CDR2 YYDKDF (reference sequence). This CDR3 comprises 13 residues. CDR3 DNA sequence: TGTGCCACCAGCCTTACAGGGGGCACTGAAGCTTTCTTT. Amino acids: CATSLTGGTEAFF. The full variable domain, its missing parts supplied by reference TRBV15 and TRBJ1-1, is DAMVIQNPRYQVTQFGKPVTLSCSQTLNHNVMYWYQQKSSQAPKLLFHYYDKDFNNEADTPDNFQSRRPNTSFCFLDIRSPGLGDTAMYLCATSLTGGTEAFFGQGTRLTVV.

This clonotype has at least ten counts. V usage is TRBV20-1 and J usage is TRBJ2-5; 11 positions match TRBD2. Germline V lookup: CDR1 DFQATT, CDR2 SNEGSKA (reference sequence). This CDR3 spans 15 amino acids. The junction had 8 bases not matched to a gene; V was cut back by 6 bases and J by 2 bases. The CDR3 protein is CSATGTSGIQETQYF. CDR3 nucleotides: TGCAGTGCAACCGGGACTAGCGGAATTCAAGAGACCCAGTACTTC.

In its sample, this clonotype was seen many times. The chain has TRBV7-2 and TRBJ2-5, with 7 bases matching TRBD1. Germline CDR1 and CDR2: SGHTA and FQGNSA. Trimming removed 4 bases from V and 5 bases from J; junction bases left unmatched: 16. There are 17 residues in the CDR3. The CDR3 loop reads CASSSRRLAGGQETQYF. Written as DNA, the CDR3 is TGTGCCAGCAGCTCTCGCCGACTCGCAGGGGGTCAGGAGACCCAGTACTTC.

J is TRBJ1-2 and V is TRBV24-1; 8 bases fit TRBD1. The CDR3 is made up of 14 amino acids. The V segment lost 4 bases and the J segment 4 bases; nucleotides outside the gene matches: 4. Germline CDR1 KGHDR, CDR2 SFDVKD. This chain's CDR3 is CATSDSGGIYGYTF. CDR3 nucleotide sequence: TGTGCCACCAGTGACTCAGGGGGCATCTATGGCTACACCTTC.

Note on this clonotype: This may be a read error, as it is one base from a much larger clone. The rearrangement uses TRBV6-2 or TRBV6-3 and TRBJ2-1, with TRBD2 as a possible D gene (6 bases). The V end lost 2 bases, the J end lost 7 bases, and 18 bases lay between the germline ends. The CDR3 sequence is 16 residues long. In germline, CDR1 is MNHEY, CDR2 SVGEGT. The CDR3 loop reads CASSYPERAGGNEQFF. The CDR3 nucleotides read TGTGCCAGCAGTTACCCTGAGAGGGCCGGGGGTAATGAGCAGTTCTTC.

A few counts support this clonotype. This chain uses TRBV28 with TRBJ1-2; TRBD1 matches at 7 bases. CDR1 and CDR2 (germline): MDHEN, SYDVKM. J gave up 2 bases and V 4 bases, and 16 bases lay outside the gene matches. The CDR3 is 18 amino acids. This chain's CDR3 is CASSSPGLRTGKNYGYTF. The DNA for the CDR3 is TGTGCCAGCAGTTCTCCGGGGCTGAGGACAGGAAAAAACTATGGCTACACCTTC.

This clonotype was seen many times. The CDR3 spells CASSQAGARYNEQFF. The CDR3 DNA reads as TGTGCCAGCAGCCAGGCGGGAGCGAGATACAATGAGCAGTTCTTC. The chain combines TRBV3-1 with TRBJ2-1, with 7 bases that match TRBD2. Trimming took 3 bases from V and 4 from J; bases not matched to a gene: 6. This CDR3 has 15 residues. CDR1 LGHDT and CDR2 YNNKEL come from the germline V gene (reference sequence).

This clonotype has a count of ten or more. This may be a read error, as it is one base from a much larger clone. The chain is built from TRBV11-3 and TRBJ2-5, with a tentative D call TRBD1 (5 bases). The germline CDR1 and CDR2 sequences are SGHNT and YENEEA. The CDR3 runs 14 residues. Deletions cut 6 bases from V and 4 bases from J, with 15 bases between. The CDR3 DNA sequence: TGTGCCAGCAGTCAAAGACCTGGGGCAGAGACCCAGTACTTC. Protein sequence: CASSQRPGAETQYF.

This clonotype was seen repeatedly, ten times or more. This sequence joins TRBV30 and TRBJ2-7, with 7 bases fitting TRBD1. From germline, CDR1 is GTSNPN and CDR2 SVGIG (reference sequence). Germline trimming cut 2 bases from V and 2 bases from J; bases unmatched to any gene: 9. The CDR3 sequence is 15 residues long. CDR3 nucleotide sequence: TGTGCCTGGAGTTCGGGGAGACAGGGAACCTACGAGCAGTACTTC. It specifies CAWSSGRQGTYEQYF.

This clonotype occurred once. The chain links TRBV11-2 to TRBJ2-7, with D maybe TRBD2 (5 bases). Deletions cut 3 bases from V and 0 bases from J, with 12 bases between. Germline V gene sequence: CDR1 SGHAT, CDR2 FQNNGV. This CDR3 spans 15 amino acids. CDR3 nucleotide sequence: TGTGCCAGCAGCTTCTCCGGAGCGGTCTCCTACGAGCAGTACTTC. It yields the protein CASSFSGAVSYEQYF.

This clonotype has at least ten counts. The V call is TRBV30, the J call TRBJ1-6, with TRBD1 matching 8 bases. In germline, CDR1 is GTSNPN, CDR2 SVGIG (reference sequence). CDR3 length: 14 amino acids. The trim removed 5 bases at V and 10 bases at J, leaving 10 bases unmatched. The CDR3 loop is CAWAGDRRGSPLHF. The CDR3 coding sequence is TGTGCCTGGGCCGGGGACAGGAGGGGATCACCCCTCCACTTT.

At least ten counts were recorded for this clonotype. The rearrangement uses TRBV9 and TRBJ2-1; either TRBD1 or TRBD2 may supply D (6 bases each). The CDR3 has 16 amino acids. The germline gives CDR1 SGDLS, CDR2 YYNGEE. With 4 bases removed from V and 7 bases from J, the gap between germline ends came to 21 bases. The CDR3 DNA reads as TGTGCCAGCAGCCTATTAGGGGGAGGAGTCCGGAATGAGCAGTTCTTC. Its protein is CASSLLGGGVRNEQFF. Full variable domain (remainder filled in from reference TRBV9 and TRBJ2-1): DSGVTQTPKHLITATGQRVTLRCSPRSGDLSVYWYQQSLDQGLQFLIQYYNGEERAKGNILERFSAQQFPDLHSELNLSSLELGDSALYFCASSLLGGGVRNEQFFGPGTRLTVL.

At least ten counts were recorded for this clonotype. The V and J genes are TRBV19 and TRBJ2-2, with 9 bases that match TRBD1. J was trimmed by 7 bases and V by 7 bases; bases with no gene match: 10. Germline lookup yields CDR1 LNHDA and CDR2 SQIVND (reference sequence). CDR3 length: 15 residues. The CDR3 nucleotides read TGTGCCAGTAATGGGGGACAGGGAGCGATCGGGGAGCTGTTTTTT. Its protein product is CASNGGQGAIGELFF.